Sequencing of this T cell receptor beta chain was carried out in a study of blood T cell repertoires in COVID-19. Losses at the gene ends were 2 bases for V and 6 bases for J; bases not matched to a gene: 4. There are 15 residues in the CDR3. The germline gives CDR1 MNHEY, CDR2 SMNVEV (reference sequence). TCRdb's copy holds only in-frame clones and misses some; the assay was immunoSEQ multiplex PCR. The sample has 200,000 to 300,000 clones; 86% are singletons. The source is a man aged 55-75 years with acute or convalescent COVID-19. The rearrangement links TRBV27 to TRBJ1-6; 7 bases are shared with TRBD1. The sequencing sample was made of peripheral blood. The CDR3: CASSLGTATNSPLHF. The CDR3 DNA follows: TGTGCCAGCAGTTTAGGGACAGCCACTAATTCACCCCTCCACTTT.